This T cell receptor beta chain derives from a study of glioma-infiltrating T cells after dendritic cell vaccination. For the study at large: The vaccine used monocyte-derived dendritic cells pulsed overnight with autologous tumor lysate. Patients received three intradermal dendritic cell vaccine injections at biweekly intervals. Study-wide findings and caveats: Higher pretreatment TIL content predicted longer progression-free time and survival.

Per germline, CDR1 MNHEY and CDR2 SVGAGI. Trimming removed 2 bases from V and 9 bases from J, with 17 bases in between. The CDR3 has 16 amino acids. Details on this clone: The target antigen is unknown.

Primers: 60 V beta forward and 13 J beta reverse. Sequenced by immunoSEQ multiplex PCR; TCRdb stores in-frame clones only, minus some. There are some 99,000 clones in the sample; roughly 80% occur only once, and about 5.7% lies in the top ten. Time point in this sample: after dendritic cell vaccination, including at tumor progression/relapse. This specimen was blood, taken after dendritic cell vaccination. The chain has TRBV6-5 and TRBJ1-6; tentative D call: TRBD1 (6 bases). The clonotype was recovered from a human donor with glioblastoma. This chain's CDR3 is CASSYPSRGASSPLHF. CDR3 nucleotide sequence: TGTGCCAGCAGTTACCCCTCCCGGGGGGCGAGTTCACCCCTCCACTTT.